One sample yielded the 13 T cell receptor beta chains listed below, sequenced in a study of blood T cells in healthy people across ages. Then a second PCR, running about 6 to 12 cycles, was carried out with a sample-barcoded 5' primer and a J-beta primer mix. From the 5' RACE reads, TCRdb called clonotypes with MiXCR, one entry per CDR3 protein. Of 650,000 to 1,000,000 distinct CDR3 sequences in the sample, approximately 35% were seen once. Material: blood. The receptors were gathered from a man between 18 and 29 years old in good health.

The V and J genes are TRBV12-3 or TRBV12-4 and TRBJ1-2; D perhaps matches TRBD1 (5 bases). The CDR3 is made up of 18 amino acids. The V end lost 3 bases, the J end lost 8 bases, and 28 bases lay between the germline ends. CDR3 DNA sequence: TGTGCCAGCAGTTTCCAAGCGGGTCACGGGACCCCCGTGAGGGGCTACACCTTC. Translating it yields CASSFQAGHGTPVRGYTF.

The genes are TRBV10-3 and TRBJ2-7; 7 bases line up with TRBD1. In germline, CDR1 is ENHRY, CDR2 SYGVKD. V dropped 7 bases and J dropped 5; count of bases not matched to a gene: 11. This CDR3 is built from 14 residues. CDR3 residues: CAITDRALSNEQYF. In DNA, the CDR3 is TGTGCCATCACCGACAGGGCTCTAAGTAACGAGCAGTACTTC.

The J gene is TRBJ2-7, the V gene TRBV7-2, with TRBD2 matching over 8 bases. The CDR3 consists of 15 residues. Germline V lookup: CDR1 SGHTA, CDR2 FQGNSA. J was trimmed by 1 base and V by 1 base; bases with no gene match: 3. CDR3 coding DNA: TGTGCCAGCAGCTTAGGCCCTAGCGGGTCCTACGAGCAGTACTTC. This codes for CASSLGPSGSYEQYF.

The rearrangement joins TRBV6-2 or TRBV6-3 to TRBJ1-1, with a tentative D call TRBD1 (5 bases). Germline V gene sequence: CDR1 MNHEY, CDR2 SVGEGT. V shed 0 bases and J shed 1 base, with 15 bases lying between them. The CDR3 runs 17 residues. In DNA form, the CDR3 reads TGTGCCAGCAGTTACTCCCCGGGGGACCTCAAGAACACTGAAGCTTTCTTT. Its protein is CASSYSPGDLKNTEAFF.

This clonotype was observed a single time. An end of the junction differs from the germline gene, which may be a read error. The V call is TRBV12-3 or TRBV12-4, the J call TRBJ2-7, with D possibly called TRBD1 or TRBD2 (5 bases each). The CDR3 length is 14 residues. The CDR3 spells CASGFGQGAYEQYF. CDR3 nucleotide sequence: TGTGCCAGCGGTTTTGGTCAGGGAGCCTACGAGCAGTACTTC.

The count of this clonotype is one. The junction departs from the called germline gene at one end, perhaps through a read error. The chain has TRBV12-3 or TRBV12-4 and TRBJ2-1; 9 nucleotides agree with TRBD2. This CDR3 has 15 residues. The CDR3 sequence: CASNLSGGSCNEQFF. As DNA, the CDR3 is TGTGCCAGCAACCTTAGCGGGGGATCCTGCAATGAGCAGTTCTTC.

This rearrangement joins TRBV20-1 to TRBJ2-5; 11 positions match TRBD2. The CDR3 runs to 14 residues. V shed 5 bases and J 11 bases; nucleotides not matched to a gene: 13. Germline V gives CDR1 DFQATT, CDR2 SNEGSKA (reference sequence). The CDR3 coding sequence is TGCAGTGCTCCACTAGCGGGGGCCTACAATGAGCAGTACTTC. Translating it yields CSAPLAGAYNEQYF.

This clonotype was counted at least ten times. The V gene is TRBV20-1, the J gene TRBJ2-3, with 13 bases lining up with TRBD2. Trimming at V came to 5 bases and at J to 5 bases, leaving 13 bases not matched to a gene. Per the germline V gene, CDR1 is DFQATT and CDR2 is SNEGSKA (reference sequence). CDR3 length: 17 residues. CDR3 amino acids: CSALPPRLAGGRDTQYF. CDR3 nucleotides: TGCAGTGCTCTTCCGCCGCGACTAGCGGGGGGAAGAGATACGCAGTATTTT.

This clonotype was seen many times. This CDR3 reads CASSLVAGGTDTQYF. The DNA for the CDR3 is TGTGCCAGCAGTTTAGTCGCGGGGGGCACAGATACGCAGTATTTT. The rearrangement joins TRBV12-3 or TRBV12-4 to TRBJ2-3; 7 bases agree with TRBD2. J was trimmed by 1 base and V by 1 base; bases with no gene match: 2. The CDR3 loop spans 15 amino acids.

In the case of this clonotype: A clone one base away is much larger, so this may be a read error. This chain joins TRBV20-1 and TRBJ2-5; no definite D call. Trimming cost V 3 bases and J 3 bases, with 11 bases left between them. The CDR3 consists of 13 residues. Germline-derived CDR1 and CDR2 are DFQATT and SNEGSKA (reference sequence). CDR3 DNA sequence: TGCAGTGCTAGGCAGCTAGTGGAAGAGACCCAGTACTTC. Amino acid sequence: CSARQLVEETQYF.

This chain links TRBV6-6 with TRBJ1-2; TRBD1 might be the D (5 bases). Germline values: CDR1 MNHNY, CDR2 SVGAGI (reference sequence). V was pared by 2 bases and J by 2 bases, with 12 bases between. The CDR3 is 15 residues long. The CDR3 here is CASSYPREGNYGYTF. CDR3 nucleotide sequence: TGTGCCAGCAGTTACCCCAGGGAGGGGAACTATGGCTACACCTTC.

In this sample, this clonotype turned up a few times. CDR3 sequence (DNA): TGTGCCAGCAGTTTAGAGTCTGGCGGGGTGGGCACTGAAGCTTTCTTT. Residues: CASSLESGGVGTEAFF. This sequence joins TRBV27 and TRBJ1-1; D is unclear. This CDR3 contains 16 residues. V lost 2 bases, J lost 4 bases, and 17 bases lay in between. Germline V lookup: CDR1 MNHEY, CDR2 SMNVEV (reference sequence).

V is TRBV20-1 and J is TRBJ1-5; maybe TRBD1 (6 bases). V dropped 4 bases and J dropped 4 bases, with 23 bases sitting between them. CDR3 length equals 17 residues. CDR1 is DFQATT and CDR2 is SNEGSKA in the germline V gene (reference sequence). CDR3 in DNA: TGCAGTGCTAAAGGAGGTTTGGGGACACTACAAAATCAGCCCCAGCATTTT. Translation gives CSAKGGLGTLQNQPQHF.